The next 14 T cell receptor beta chains were all read from a single sample in a study of blood T cell repertoires in COVID-19. This table comes from immunoSEQ multiplex PCR, and its TCRdb copy is limited to in-frame clones, with some not included. This table holds approximately 240,000 clones, around 90% found once. Sample: peripheral blood. These receptors all come from a man aged 25 to 40 with COVID-19, enrolled during active disease.

This clone was counted once. The chain is built from TRBV6-5 and TRBJ1-3, with D perhaps matching TRBD1 (5 bases). V lost 2 bases and J lost 0, with 11 bases in between. Germline V gene sequence: CDR1 MNHEY, CDR2 SVGAGI. This CDR3 region has 16 residues. The DNA for the CDR3 is TGTGCCAGCAGTTACGAGGACACCCGCTCTGGAAACACCATATATTTT. This translates into CASSYEDTRSGNTIYF.

This chain connects TRBV5-4 to TRBJ1-3, with a tentative D call TRBD1 (5 bases). The CDR3 has 15 amino acids. Germline assignment: CDR1 SGHNT and CDR2 YYREEE (reference sequence). V dropped 1 base and J dropped 4 bases, with 12 bases sitting between them. The CDR3 DNA reads TGTGCCAGCAGCTTGAATCGGGGGTTAGGAAACACCATATATTTT. Protein product: CASSLNRGLGNTIYF.

The rearrangement links TRBV5-1 to TRBJ1-1; tentatively, D is TRBD1 (5 bases). V was trimmed by 1 base and J by 0 bases, leaving 13 bases between them. The CDR3 extends over 16 amino acids. Germline CDR1 and CDR2: SGHRS and YFSETQ. The CDR3 nucleotides read TGCGCCAGCAGCTTGAGGGGTGCCCTAGTGAACACTGAAGCTTTCTTT. Amino acid sequence: CASSLRGALVNTEAFF.

The rearrangement links TRBV5-4 to TRBJ1-4; the D is unclear. Trimming removed 1 base at V and 2 bases at J, with 6 bases between. Germline CDR1 reads SGHNT; CDR2 reads YYREEE (reference sequence). The CDR3 consists of 14 residues. The CDR3: CASSLRETNEKLFF. Here the CDR3 DNA reads TGTGCCAGCAGCTTGCGAGAGACTAATGAAAAACTGTTTTTT.

V and J are TRBV14 and TRBJ2-2; TRBD1 aligns across 7 bases. Trimming took 4 bases from V and 5 from J; bases not matched to a gene: 13. This CDR3 spans 17 amino acids. Per the germline V gene, CDR1 is SGHDN and CDR2 is FVKESK. CDR3 sequence: CASSRPWHRGVTGELFF. The CDR3 bases are TGTGCCAGCAGCCGACCCTGGCACAGGGGAGTTACCGGGGAGCTGTTTTTT.

The chain uses TRBV9 and TRBJ2-5; D gene uncertain. The CDR3 has 15 residues. Germline V gene sequence: CDR1 SGDLS, CDR2 YYNGEE. V dropped 1 base and J dropped 2 bases, with 12 bases sitting between them. The CDR3 reads CASSVTTLPQETQYF. CDR3 nucleotides: TGTGCCAGCAGCGTAACTACTCTCCCTCAAGAGACCCAGTACTTC.

The chain has TRBV2 and TRBJ1-1; 7 bases agree with TRBD1. The CDR3 consists of 14 residues. CDR1 is SNHLY and CDR2 is FYNNEI in the germline V gene. J was trimmed by 2 bases and V by 6 bases; bases with no gene match: 6. CDR3 loop: CASRVGQINTEAFF. CDR3 DNA: TGTGCCAGCAGGGTGGGACAGATTAACACTGAAGCTTTCTTT.

The genes are TRBV3-1 (or the pseudogene TRBV3-2) and TRBJ1-2, with D hard to call. Trimming took 1 base from V and 6 from J, leaving 9 bases between them. CDR1 and CDR2 from the germline V gene are LGHDT and YNNKEL (reference sequence). The CDR3 has 13 amino acids. The CDR3 region is CASSQVEANGYTF. CDR3 coding DNA: TGTGCCAGCAGCCAAGTTGAAGCAAATGGCTACACCTTC.

The count of this clone is one. V is TRBV5-1 and J is TRBJ2-7; D may be TRBD1 (5 bases). The CDR3 length is 15 residues. V was clipped by 0 bases and J by 5 bases, with 15 bases between them. CDR1 is SGHRS and CDR2 is YFSETQ in the germline V gene. The CDR3 loop reads CASSLAGSGFHEQYF. The CDR3 DNA reads as TGCGCCAGCAGCTTGGCCGGGTCAGGGTTCCACGAGCAGTACTTC.

The rearrangement links TRBV9 to TRBJ2-7, with D maybe TRBD2 (5 bases). The germline V and J ends were trimmed by 0 bases and 4 bases, with 14 bases remaining between them. The CDR3 extends over 15 amino acids. Germline V gene sequence: CDR1 SGDLS, CDR2 YYNGEE. The CDR3 loop is CASSVASGSEYEQYF. The CDR3, as DNA: TGTGCCAGCAGCGTAGCTTCGGGGTCAGAATACGAGCAGTACTTC. The entire variable domain, with the rest obtained from reference TRBV9 and TRBJ2-7, is as follows: DSGVTQTPKHLITATGQRVTLRCSPRSGDLSVYWYQQSLDQGLQFLIQYYNGEERAKGNILERFSAQQFPDLHSELNLSSLELGDSALYFCASSVASGSEYEQYFGPGTRLTVT.

The chain joins TRBV6-5 to TRBJ1-5, with D uncertain. Deletions cut 6 bases from V and 5 bases from J, with 14 bases between. The CDR3 runs to 14 residues. Germline CDR1 is MNHEY and CDR2 is SVGAGI. Here the CDR3 reads CASSSLGGDQPQHF. CDR3 DNA: TGTGCCAGCAGCTCCTTGGGCGGGGATCAGCCCCAGCATTTT.

This clone was seen a few times. This chain uses TRBV5-1 with TRBJ2-5; 8 positions agree with TRBD2. Losses at the gene ends were 1 base for V and 5 bases for J; bases not matched to a gene: 7. The CDR3 loop spans 15 amino acids. Germline V gene data show CDR1 as SGHRS and CDR2 as YFSETQ. CDR3 protein: CASSLSGGWEETQYF. The DNA of the CDR3 is TGCGCCAGCAGCTTGAGCGGGGGATGGGAGGAGACCCAGTACTTC. The full variable domain, completed using reference TRBV5-1 and TRBJ2-5, is KAGVTQTPRYLIKTRGQQVTLSCSPISGHRSVSWYQQTPGQGLQFLFEYFSETQRNKGNFPGRFSGRQFSNSRSEMNVSTLELGDSALYLCASSLSGGWEETQYFGPGTRLLVL.

This clone was picked up one time. This sequence joins TRBV27 and TRBJ1-1; a possible D gene is TRBD1 (5 bases). CDR3 length equals 15 residues. V lost 5 bases to trimming and J lost 1 base, with 14 bases between them. From germline, CDR1 is MNHEY and CDR2 SMNVEV (reference sequence). CDR3 residues: CASSPTPQGNTEAFF. The CDR3 DNA reads TGTGCCAGCAGTCCCACCCCCCAGGGGAACACTGAAGCTTTCTTT.

This chain joins TRBV7-9 and TRBJ1-1; 7 nucleotides align to TRBD1. The V gene's germline CDR1 is SEHNR and CDR2 FQNEAQ (reference sequence). The J segment lost 4 bases and the V segment lost 5 bases, leaving 13 bases of the junction unmatched. The length of the CDR3 is 16 residues. The CDR3 loop reads CASSPDRAPLGTEAFF. The DNA of the CDR3 is TGTGCCAGCAGCCCAGACAGGGCACCCTTGGGCACTGAAGCTTTCTTT.